Listed below are T cell receptor beta chains from one sample, sequenced in a study of T cell responses to AZD1222 COVID-19 vaccine. TCRdb's table, derived via immunoSEQ multiplex PCR, lists solely in-frame clones and lacks some. The sample lists some 150,000 clones, roughly 88% seen once, with nearly 3.5% in the top ten. This sample comprised peripheral blood, obtained on day 0 of AZD1222 vaccination. These receptors were obtained from an adult in good health. Each CDR3 is given with its conserved first and last residue. The D gene is left open where the match is weak. Where a row states a size, it is once, few, many or the class of an expanded clone; other rows omit it.

cdr3_length,v_call,d_call,j_call,clone_size,cdr3_nt,cdr3_aa
14,TRBV6-5,TRBD2,TRBJ2-5,.,TGTGCCAGCAGCCAACTAGCGGCGGGGGAGACCCAGTACTTC,CASSQLAAGETQYF
17,TRBV7-8,.,TRBJ2-7,.,TGTGCCAGCAGCTTAGCTCGGGGTAGGGACTCGACCTTCGAGCAGTACTTC,CASSLARGRDSTFEQYF
12,TRBV9,.,TRBJ1-2,.,TGTGCCAGCAGCGGGAACCGGTATGGCTACACCTTC,CASSGNRYGYTF
15,TRBV11-1,TRBD1,TRBJ2-1,.,TGTGCCAGCAGCCAGGACAGGAGCTCCTACAATGAGCAGTTCTTC,CASSQDRSSYNEQFF
16,TRBV28,.,TRBJ1-2,.,TGTGCCAGCAGGTCATATGGGTCAGGGAGTAGCTATGGCTACACCTTC,CASRSYGSGSSYGYTF
16,TRBV7-2,TRBD1,TRBJ1-2,.,TGTGCCAGCAGCGCGTCCCCGGGACAGGGGTTCGGGGGCTACACCTTC,CASSASPGQGFGGYTF
13,TRBV30,TRBD2,TRBJ2-3,.,TGTGCCGGGACTAGCGGGAGTTCAGATACGCAGTATTTT,CAGTSGSSDTQYF
13,TRBV19,.,TRBJ1-3,once,TGTGCCAGTAGTATTACGGGATCCAACACCATATATTTT,CASSITGSNTIYF
15,TRBV10-1,.,TRBJ2-7,.,TGCGCCAGCAGTGGGGGAGCAGGGGGGTCCTACGAGCAGTACTTC,CASSGGAGGSYEQYF
15,TRBV28,.,TRBJ1-5,.,TGTGCCAGCAGCTCTACGGCTCATAGCAATCAGCCCCAGCATTTT,CASSSTAHSNQPQHF
15,TRBV3-1/TRBV3-2,.,TRBJ1-5,.,TGTGCCAGCAGCCAAGACCTCAGCTGGAACCAGCCCCAGCATTTT,CASSQDLSWNQPQHF
14,TRBV5-8,.,TRBJ2-2,.,TGTGCCAGCAGCTTGCTTCCGGGGACCGGGGAGCTGTTTTTT,CASSLLPGTGELFF
15,TRBV7-9,TRBD2,TRBJ2-1,.,TGTGCCACTTCTAGCGGTAGAAACTCCTACAATGAGCAGTTCTTC,CATSSGRNSYNEQFF
14,TRBV28,TRBD1,TRBJ1-2,.,TGTGCCAGCAGGGAACAGGGGGCAGGCTATGGCTACACCTTC,CASREQGAGYGYTF
14,TRBV6-1,TRBD1,TRBJ1-6,few,TGTGCCAGCAGTGAAACAGGGGTGGGTTCACCCCTCCACTTT,CASSETGVGSPLHF
15,TRBV27,TRBD1,TRBJ1-4,.,TGTGCCAGCAGTGCCGGGACAGGGGTTCTAGAAAAACTGTTTTTT,CASSAGTGVLEKLFF
13,TRBV12-3/TRBV12-4,TRBD1,TRBJ2-1,.,TGTGCCAGCAGCGCCTACTGGGACAGTGAGCAGTTCTTC,CASSAYWDSEQFF
15,TRBV6-4,.,TRBJ1-5,.,TGTGCCAGCAGCCCGGAATATATGGGCAATCAGCCCCAGCATTTT,CASSPEYMGNQPQHF
15,TRBV11-2,.,TRBJ1-1,once,TGTGCCAGCAGCTTAGGCACAGGGATGGACACTGAAGCTTTCTTT,CASSLGTGMDTEAFF
16,TRBV19,.,TRBJ1-2,.,TGTGCCAGTAGTATAGCTAGCGCCGGACTTATTTATGGCTACACCTTC,CASSIASAGLIYGYTF
13,TRBV7-3,.,TRBJ2-3,once,TGTGCCAGCAGTAGAGCACGGGCAGATACGCAGTATTTT,CASSRARADTQYF
13,TRBV7-6,.,TRBJ1-2,.,TGTGCCAGCAGCTTACAGGAATTGAAGGGCTACACCTTC,CASSLQELKGYTF
14,TRBV15,.,TRBJ1-1,.,TGTGCCACCAGCTTCGGACGGCGGAACACTGAAGCTTTCTTT,CATSFGRRNTEAFF
14,TRBV19,TRBD1,TRBJ2-1,.,TGTGCCAGTAGCTCGGACAGGGTTAACAATGAGCAGTTCTTC,CASSSDRVNNEQFF
16,TRBV19,.,TRBJ1-5,.,TGTGCCAGTAGTATTATAGGCAGGTCCGGCAATCAGCCCCAGCATTTT,CASSIIGRSGNQPQHF
17,TRBV5-1,.,TRBJ2-1,.,TGCGCCAGCAGCCAGATTGTGGGGGGAGCGGTCTACAATGAGCAGTTCTTC,CASSQIVGGAVYNEQFF
16,TRBV30,.,TRBJ2-4,once,TGTGCCTGGGCCGGCGGGAGAGGGGGGGCCAAAAACATTCAGTACTTC,CAWAGGRGGAKNIQYF
13,TRBV2,.,TRBJ1-1,.,TGTGCCAGCAGTGACGGGACCAGGGCTGAAGCTTTCTTT,CASSDGTRAEAFF
14,TRBV7-2,.,TRBJ2-7,.,TGTGCCAGCAGCCTAGCGTCGGGAGAGGCCGAGCAGTACTTC,CASSLASGEAEQYF
16,TRBV19,TRBD1,TRBJ1-1,.,TGTGCCAGTAGTAGGGGGGACAGGGGGCTTGACACTGAAGCTTTCTTT,CASSRGDRGLDTEAFF
19,TRBV30,TRBD1,TRBJ1-1,.,TGTGCCTGGAGTGTAATTTATAGACAGGGGGTAGAAAGGGGCACTGAAGCTTTCTTT,CAWSVIYRQGVERGTEAFF
16,TRBV6-5,.,TRBJ1-6,few,TGTGCCAGCAGTTACGTCAGGGAGACCTATAATTCACCCCTCCACTTT,CASSYVRETYNSPLHF
13,TRBV29-1,TRBD1,TRBJ1-1,few,TGCAGCGTTGCGAAATTAGGGGGCTTTGAAGCTTTCTTT,CSVAKLGGFEAFF
14,TRBV24-1,.,TRBJ2-2,.,TGTGCCACCAGTGGCCGGCATAACACCGGGGAGCTGTTTTTT,CATSGRHNTGELFF
14,TRBV7-9,.,TRBJ2-1,.,TGTGCCAGCAGCCCCATTAGAAAATCAAATGAGCAGTTCTTC,CASSPIRKSNEQFF
17,TRBV27,TRBD2,TRBJ2-7,.,TGTGCCAGCAGTCTCACCGGATCCGGGACTAGCGGGATAATGCAGTACTTC,CASSLTGSGTSGIMQYF
15,TRBV29-1,.,TRBJ1-3,.,TGCAGCGTTGTAGGCGATACCTTCTCTGGAAACACCATATATTTT,CSVVGDTFSGNTIYF
13,TRBV7-2,.,TRBJ1-2,.,TGTGCCAGCACCGCCCCCAGTAATGATGGCTACACCTTC,CASTAPSNDGYTF
14,TRBV12-5,.,TRBJ1-3,.,TGTGCTAGTGGCTCGGGATCTCCCGGAAACACCATATATTTT,CASGSGSPGNTIYF
13,TRBV10-3,.,TRBJ1-2,.,TGTGCCATCAGTAGACAGCCGGGCTATGGCTACACCTTC,CAISRQPGYGYTF
15,TRBV4-3,.,TRBJ2-7,.,TGCGCCAGCAGCCAAGATAGGGCGTCGGGTTACGAGCAGTACTTC,CASSQDRASGYEQYF
16,TRBV4-2,.,TRBJ1-3,.,TGTGCCAGCAGCCGTACCCCGGGGCTCGAGGGAAACACCATATATTTT,CASSRTPGLEGNTIYF
14,TRBV11-2,.,TRBJ2-7,.,TGTGCCAGCAGCCCGGGGAGCGGCCACTACGAGCAGTACTTC,CASSPGSGHYEQYF
16,TRBV4-2,.,TRBJ1-2,.,TGTGCCAGCAGCCAAGCCCCGGGGGGCGGCGGGAATGGCTACACCTTC,CASSQAPGGGGNGYTF
14,TRBV7-3,.,TRBJ2-5,.,TGTGCCAGCAGCTTAACGGGAGAGGCGGAGACCCAGTACTTC,CASSLTGEAETQYF
17,TRBV30,.,TRBJ1-3,.,TGTGCCTGGAGGGGCGAAGACCTACTAGACTCTGGAAACACCATATATTTT,CAWRGEDLLDSGNTIYF
14,TRBV6-5,.,TRBJ1-1,.,TGTGCTCATAAGGCGGGGTTAGGTTCGACTGAAGCTTTCTTT,CAHKAGLGSTEAFF
16,TRBV7-8,.,TRBJ1-5,.,TGTGCCAGCAGCACTTTCGGGGGGGGGAGGAATCAGCCCCAGCATTTT,CASSTFGGGRNQPQHF
15,TRBV9,TRBD1,TRBJ1-4,once,TGTGCCAGCAGCGAATTTGGGACAGGGGGTGAAAAACTGTTTTTT,CASSEFGTGGEKLFF
15,TRBV4-2,.,TRBJ1-2,.,TGTGCCAGCAGCCAAGTGTCAGCCTCTAACTATGGCTACACCTTC,CASSQVSASNYGYTF
12,TRBV6-2/TRBV6-3,.,TRBJ1-5,few,TGTGCCAGCAGTTGGGGCAATCAGCCCCAGCATTTT,CASSWGNQPQHF
16,TRBV7-2,.,TRBJ1-1,.,TGTGCCAGCAGTTTTACAGGAAATCCCTTGAACACTGAAGCTTTCTTT,CASSFTGNPLNTEAFF
15,TRBV12-5,TRBD2,TRBJ2-1,.,TGTGCTAGTGGTTTGGCTAGCGGGAGGGGGGGTGAGCAGTTCTTC,CASGLASGRGGEQFF
14,TRBV30,TRBD2,TRBJ2-3,.,TGTGCCTGGAGAATAGCGGGAGGCACAGATACGCAGTATTTT,CAWRIAGGTDTQYF
17,TRBV10-3,.,TRBJ2-1,.,TGTGCCATCAGTGACCTGGCCTGGGGTAGCGAGGGCAATGAGCAGTTCTTC,CAISDLAWGSEGNEQFF
18,TRBV4-1,TRBD2,TRBJ2-7,.,TGCGCCAGCAGCCCCTGGAGTAGCGGGGACCCTAGGAAGTTCGAGCAGTACTTC,CASSPWSSGDPRKFEQYF
15,TRBV21-1,.,TRBJ1-5,.,TGTGCCAGCAATAACAGGGGGCTTGGCAATCAGCCCCAGCATTTT,CASNNRGLGNQPQHF
13,TRBV2,.,TRBJ2-7,.,TGTGCCATCGCTAGGGGGATACGGTACGAGCAGTACTTC,CAIARGIRYEQYF
18,TRBV7-9,TRBD2,TRBJ2-6,few,TGTGCCAGCAGCTTATTGACGGCGGGGGGTCCTGGGGCCAACGTCCTGACTTTC,CASSLLTAGGPGANVLTF
15,TRBV27,.,TRBJ1-6,.,TGTGCCAGCAGTTTCCAAACGGAGGTGAATTCACCCCTCCACTTT,CASSFQTEVNSPLHF